Listed here is a single T cell receptor beta chain. The sample comes from a study of control samples from healthy donors and cancer patients. There are 16 residues in the CDR3. Germline V gene data show CDR1 as SGHTS and CDR2 as YDEGEE. Trimming pared 4 bases from V and 4 bases from J, leaving 21 bases between. Generated by immunoSEQ multiplex PCR, the TCRdb table keeps only in-frame clones and is missing some. The repertoire holds fewer than 500,000 clones, with 75% to 95% as singletons. The V call is TRBV5-8, the J call TRBJ2-7, with a possible D match to TRBD1 (6 bases). This receptor was taken from a man aged 35-49 years with head and neck cancer. The source material was PBMCs. CDR3 sequence: CASSGGYGTQRYEQYF. In DNA form, the CDR3 reads TGTGCCAGCAGCGGGGGCTATGGGACACAAAGATACGAGCAGTACTTC.